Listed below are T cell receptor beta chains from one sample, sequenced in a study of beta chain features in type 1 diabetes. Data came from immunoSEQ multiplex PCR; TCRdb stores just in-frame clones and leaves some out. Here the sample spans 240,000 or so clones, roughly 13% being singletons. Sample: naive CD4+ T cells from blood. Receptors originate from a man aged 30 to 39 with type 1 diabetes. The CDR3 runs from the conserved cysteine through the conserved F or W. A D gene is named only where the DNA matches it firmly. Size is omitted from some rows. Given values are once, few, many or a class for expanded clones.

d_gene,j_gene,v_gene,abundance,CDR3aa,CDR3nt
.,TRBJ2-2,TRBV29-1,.,CSVERQGTNTGELFF,TGCAGCGTTGAGCGGCAGGGGACGAACACCGGGGAGCTGTTTTTT
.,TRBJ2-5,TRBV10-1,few,CASSDRQETQYF,TGCGCCAGCAGTGACAGGCAAGAGACCCAGTACTTC
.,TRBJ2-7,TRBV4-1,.,CASSQGPLYEQYF,TGCGCCAGCAGCCAAGGGCCCCTCTACGAGCAGTACTTC
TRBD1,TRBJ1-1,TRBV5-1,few,CASSGQGTDTEAFF,TGCGCCAGCAGCGGACAGGGGACGGACACTGAAGCTTTCTTT
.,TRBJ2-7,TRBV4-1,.,CASSQGPTGTLSYEQYF,TGCGCCAGCAGCCAAGGACCGACAGGCACTCTGTCCTACGAGCAGTACTTC
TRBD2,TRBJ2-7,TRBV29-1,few,CSVVPLAGISYEQYF,TGCAGCGTTGTCCCCCTAGCGGGAATCTCCTACGAGCAGTACTTC
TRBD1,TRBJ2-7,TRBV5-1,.,CASSLVQGAGEQYF,TGCGCCAGCAGCTTGGTCCAGGGGGCGGGCGAGCAGTACTTC
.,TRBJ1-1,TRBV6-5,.,CASPLWGPNTEAFF,TGTGCCAGTCCCCTTTGGGGCCCGAACACTGAAGCTTTCTTT
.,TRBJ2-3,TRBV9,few,CASSVQWLGEDTQYF,TGTGCCAGCAGCGTCCAATGGCTAGGGGAAGATACGCAGTATTTT
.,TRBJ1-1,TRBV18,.,CASSGAANTEAFF,TGTGCCAGCTCAGGGGCGGCGAACACTGAAGCTTTCTTT
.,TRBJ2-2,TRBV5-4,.,CASSSQDPGELFF,TGTGCCAGCAGTTCACAGGATCCCGGGGAGCTGTTTTTT
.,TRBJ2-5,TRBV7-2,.,CASSLVQVETQYF,TGTGCCAGCAGCTTAGTCCAGGTGGAGACCCAGTACTTC
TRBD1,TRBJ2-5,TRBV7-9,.,CAYKTGSEETQYF,TGTGCCTACAAGACAGGGTCGGAAGAGACCCAGTACTTC
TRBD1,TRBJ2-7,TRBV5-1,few,CASSLAGTGVDEQYF,TGCGCCAGCAGCTTGGCGGGGACAGGGGTCGACGAGCAGTACTTC
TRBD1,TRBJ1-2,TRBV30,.,CAWNRGNSYGYTF,TGTGCCTGGAACAGGGGAAATTCCTATGGCTACACCTTC
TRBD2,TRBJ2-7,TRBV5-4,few,CASSILTPSGPLEQYF,TGTGCCAGCAGCATCTTGACTCCTAGCGGACCCCTCGAGCAGTACTTC
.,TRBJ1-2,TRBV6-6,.,CASSDTGTRGYTF,TGTGCCAGCAGTGATACCGGTACTCGGGGCTACACCTTC
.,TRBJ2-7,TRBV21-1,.,CASRRVGAGDPTYEQYF,TGTGCCAGCAGGCGTGTGGGAGCGGGGGATCCCACCTACGAGCAGTACTTC
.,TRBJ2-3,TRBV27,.,CASSPGASTDTQYF,TGTGCCAGCAGCCCAGGGGCTAGCACAGATACGCAGTATTTT
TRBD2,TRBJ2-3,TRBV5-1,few,CASSLEGGSWRDTQYF,TGCGCCAGCAGCTTGGAAGGCGGGAGCTGGAGAGATACGCAGTATTTT
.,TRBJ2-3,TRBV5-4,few,CASSFGGPDTQYF,TGTGCCAGCAGCTTCGGAGGCCCAGATACGCAGTATTTT
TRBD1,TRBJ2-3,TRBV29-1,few,CSVVDRGRADTQYF,TGCAGCGTGGTGGACAGGGGGCGCGCAGATACGCAGTATTTT
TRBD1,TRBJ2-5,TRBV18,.,CASSPKAGTGGETQYF,TGTGCCAGCTCACCGAAAGCCGGGACAGGGGGAGAGACCCAGTACTTC
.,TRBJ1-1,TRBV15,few,CATSERGGATEAFF,TGTGCCACCAGCGAACGGGGGGGGGCCACTGAAGCTTTCTTT
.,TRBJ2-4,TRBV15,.,CATSSEASLQYF,TGTGCCACCAGCAGTGAAGCTTCCCTTCAGTACTTC
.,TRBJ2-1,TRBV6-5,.,CASNGDSYNEQFF,TGTGCCAGCAACGGGGATTCCTACAATGAGCAGTTCTTC
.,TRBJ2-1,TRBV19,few,CASSRRGPSNEQFF,TGTGCCAGTAGCCGAAGAGGCCCCTCGAATGAGCAGTTCTTC
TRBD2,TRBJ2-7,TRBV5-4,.,CASSDLADRSYEQYF,TGTGCCAGCAGCGATCTAGCGGACCGCTCCTACGAGCAGTACTTC
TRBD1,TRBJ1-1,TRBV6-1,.,CASSEAYRGPDRTEAFF,TGTGCCAGCAGTGAAGCCTACAGGGGCCCAGATAGAACTGAAGCTTTCTTT
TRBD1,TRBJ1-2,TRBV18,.,CASSPPFRTGGGGYTF,TGTGCCAGCTCACCACCATTCAGGACAGGGGGCGGTGGCTACACCTTC
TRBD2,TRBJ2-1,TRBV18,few,CASSPPMIAGINEQFF,TGTGCCAGCTCACCACCGATGATAGCGGGAATCAATGAGCAGTTCTTC
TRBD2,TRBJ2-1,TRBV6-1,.,CASSVASGNYYEQFF,TGTGCCAGCAGTGTGGCTAGCGGGAATTACTATGAGCAGTTCTTC
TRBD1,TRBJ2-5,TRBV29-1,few,CSVGQDRGGTQYF,TGCAGCGTTGGTCAAGACAGGGGGGGGACCCAGTACTTC
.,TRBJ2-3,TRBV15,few,CATSKNRDTQYF,TGTGCCACCAGCAAGAACAGGGATACGCAGTATTTT
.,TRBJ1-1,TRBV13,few,CASSLGTPGWSTEAFF,TGTGCCAGCAGCTTAGGCACCCCAGGTTGGTCGACTGAAGCTTTCTTT
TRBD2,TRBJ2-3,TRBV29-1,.,CSVGIAGGTDTQYF,TGCAGCGTTGGTATAGCGGGGGGCACAGATACGCAGTATTTT
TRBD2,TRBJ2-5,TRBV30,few,CAWSVWASGRGRETQYF,TGTGCCTGGAGTGTATGGGCTAGCGGGAGAGGTAGAGAGACCCAGTACTTC
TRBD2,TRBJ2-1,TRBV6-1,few,CASSEALAGKQFF,TGTGCCAGCAGTGAGGCACTAGCGGGGAAGCAGTTCTTC
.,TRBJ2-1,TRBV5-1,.,CASSLAYNEQFF,TGCGCCAGCAGCTTGGCTTACAATGAGCAGTTCTTC
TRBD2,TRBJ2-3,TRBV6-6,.,CASSRGGSTDTQYF,TGTGCCAGCAGTCGCGGGGGGAGCACAGATACGCAGTATTTT
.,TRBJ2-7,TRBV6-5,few,CASSRGDTSYEQYF,TGTGCCAGCTCCCGAGGGGACACCTCCTACGAGCAGTACTTC
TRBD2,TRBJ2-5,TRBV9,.,CASSGGLGQETQYF,TGTGCCAGCAGCGGCGGACTAGGCCAAGAGACCCAGTACTTC
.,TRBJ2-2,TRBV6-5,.,CASISPRGEAGELFF,TGTGCCAGCATTAGCCCCAGGGGGGAGGCCGGGGAGCTGTTTTTT
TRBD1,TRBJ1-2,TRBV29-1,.,CSVGQGGGYTF,TGCAGCGTTGGACAGGGGGGTGGCTACACCTTC
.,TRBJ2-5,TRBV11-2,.,CASSWGSQETQYF,TGTGCCAGCAGCTGGGGCAGCCAAGAGACCCAGTACTTC
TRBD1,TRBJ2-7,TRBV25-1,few,CASSEFRTGTYEQYF,TGTGCCAGCAGTGAATTTAGGACAGGGACCTACGAGCAGTACTTC
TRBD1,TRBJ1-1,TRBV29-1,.,CSAMVTGLNTEAFF,TGCAGCGCCATGGTGACAGGGCTAAACACTGAAGCTTTCTTT
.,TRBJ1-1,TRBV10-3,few,CAIRWEGVNTEAFF,TGTGCCATCAGATGGGAAGGGGTGAACACTGAAGCTTTCTTT